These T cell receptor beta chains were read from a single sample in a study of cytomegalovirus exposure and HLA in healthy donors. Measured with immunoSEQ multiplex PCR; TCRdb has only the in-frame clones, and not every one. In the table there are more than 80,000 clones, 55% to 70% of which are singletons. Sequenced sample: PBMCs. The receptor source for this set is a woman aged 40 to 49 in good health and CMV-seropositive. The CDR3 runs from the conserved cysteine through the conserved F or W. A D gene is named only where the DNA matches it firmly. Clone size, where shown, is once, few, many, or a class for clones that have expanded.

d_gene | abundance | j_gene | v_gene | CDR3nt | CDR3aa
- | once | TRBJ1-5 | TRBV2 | TGTGCCAGCAGTGAAGACCGGAGGACCAATCAGCCCCAGCATTTT | CASSEDRRTNQPQHF
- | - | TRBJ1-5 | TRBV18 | TGTGCCAGCTCACCGACAGAGAATCAGCCCCAGCATTTT | CASSPTENQPQHF
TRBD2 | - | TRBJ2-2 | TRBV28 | TGTGCCAGCATACCCAGCGGGAGGGCCACCGGGGAGCTGTTTTTT | CASIPSGRATGELFF
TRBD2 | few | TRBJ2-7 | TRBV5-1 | TGCGCCAGCAGCTTTCCTGCTGCGGGGGACCCCTACGAGCAGTACTTC | CASSFPAAGDPYEQYF
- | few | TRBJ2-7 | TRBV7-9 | TGTGCCAGCAGCTTCTACAGTGGCGCCGAGCAGTACTTC | CASSFYSGAEQYF
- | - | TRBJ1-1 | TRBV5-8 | TGTGCCAGCAGCTTGTCGGGAACTGAAGCTTTCTTT | CASSLSGTEAFF
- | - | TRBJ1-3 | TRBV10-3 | TGTGCCATCATGTCGGGGGAATCCGGAAACACCATATATTTT | CAIMSGESGNTIYF
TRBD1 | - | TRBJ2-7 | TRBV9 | TGTGCCAGCAGCACCTCCGGGACAGGATACGAGCAGTACTTC | CASSTSGTGYEQYF
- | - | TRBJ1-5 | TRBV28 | TGTACCAGCAGCGCAGATGGGCTATCCCAGCATTTT | CTSSADGLSQHF
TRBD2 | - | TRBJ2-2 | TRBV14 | TGTGCCAGCAGCCACCTTAAGCGGGATGGTTATACCGGGGAGCTGTTTTTT | CASSHLKRDGYTGELFF
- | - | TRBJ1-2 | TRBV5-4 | TGTGCCAGCAGCTTGCCCGGGTATGGCTACACCTTC | CASSLPGYGYTF
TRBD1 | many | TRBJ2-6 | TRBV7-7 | TGTGCCAGCAGCCCCTATACAGGGGGAAGAAGCTCTGGGGCCAACGTCCTGACTTTC | CASSPYTGGRSSGANVLTF
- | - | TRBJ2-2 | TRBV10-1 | TGCGCCAGCAGTCGACAAGGTTCCGGGGAGCTGTTTTTT | CASSRQGSGELFF